Below, one T cell receptor beta chain is given with its context. Its antigen is currently unknown. TCRdb keeps only in-frame clones here, not all; method: immunoSEQ multiplex PCR. This table has roughly 100,000 clones, 90% appearing once. This sample was included in a study of T cell responses to AZD1222 COVID-19 vaccine. Overall study: Investigators merged groups given second doses at roughly 4 or roughly 12 weeks.

CDR1 and CDR2 (germline): LGHNA, YSLEER. The V and J ends lost 0 bases and 4 bases, in that order; junction bases with no gene match: 16. This CDR3 region has 19 residues. Broader study findings: Close to half of all spike-specific TCRs reportedly target regions of the variants that are unmutated. Spike-specific TCR breadth rose after two AZD1222 doses, and depth rose as well.

The chain links TRBV4-3 to TRBJ1-2; TRBD1 matches 8 bases. The sample in question was peripheral blood, obtained on day 0 of AZD1222 vaccination. The receptor was isolated from an adult in good health. DNA of the CDR3: TGCGCCAGCAGCCAAGATTTTAGGGACAGGACCTCTTTCTCCTATGGCTACACCTTC. This sequence encodes CASSQDFRDRTSFSYGYTF.